This T cell receptor beta chain was obtained from a study of control samples from healthy donors and cancer patients. The CDR3 extends over 11 amino acids. The V end lost 2 bases, the J end lost 8 bases, and 7 bases lay between the germline ends. The V gene's germline CDR1 is SGDLS and CDR2 YYNGEE. The assay was immunoSEQ multiplex PCR, and TCRdb's table has in-frame clones only and misses some. The sample contains roughly 130,000 clones, roughly 94% of which appear only once. The chain employs TRBV9 and TRBJ1-1, with D unclear. Material for sequencing was PBMCs. The TCR originated in a man aged 55-75 years with colorectal cancer. CDR3 loop: CASSVRGEAFF. The CDR3 coding sequence is TGTGCCAGCAGCGTCCGCGGAGAAGCTTTCTTT.